This entry describes one T cell receptor (beta chain). The CDR3 contains 14 residues. The V and J ends lost 4 bases and 5 bases, in that order; junction bases with no gene match: 8. CDR1 and CDR2 from the germline V gene are SQVTM and ANQGSEA. Only in-frame clones appear in the TCRdb table, and some are missing; sequencing was by immunoSEQ multiplex PCR. The sample has tens of thousands of clones, around 80% seen once; the top ten hold over 3%. The source of the sample is a study of blood T cell repertoires in COVID-19. The source is a man in his 60s with acute or convalescent COVID-19. V is TRBV29-1 and J is TRBJ2-7, with TRBD1 matching 10 bases. The sequenced material came from peripheral blood. The CDR3 DNA follows: TGCAGCGTTGTAGGGGGACAGGGGATGAACGAGCAGTACTTC. It translates to CSVVGGQGMNEQYF.